This T cell receptor beta chain is from a study of cytomegalovirus exposure and HLA in healthy donors. Notes on the study in general: In vitro assays verified that a few CMV-associated chains recognized CMV antigens specifically.

Donors likely had unrecorded immune exposures despite being nominally healthy when sampled. J was trimmed by 2 bases and V by 6 bases; bases with no gene match: 10. The V gene's germline CDR1 is SGHTA and CDR2 FQGNSA. The CDR3 sequence is 15 residues long. Only a few counts were recorded for this clone. Its antigen is not identified. The PCR was carried out with 60 Vbeta primers and 13 Jbeta primers. Clones were read by immunoSEQ multiplex PCR, and TCRdb kept only the in-frame ones, dropping some. The sample consists of 150,000 to 250,000 clones, 75% to 90% of them appearing once. This rearrangement joins TRBV7-2 to TRBJ2-7, with 7 positions matching TRBD2. The sequence was collected from a woman aged 45-65 years in good health and CMV-seropositive. The sample taken for sequencing was PBMCs. The CDR3 loop reads CASRIWASGAYEQYF. CDR3 sequence (DNA): TGTGCCAGCAGAATTTGGGCTAGCGGCGCCTACGAGCAGTACTTC. Drawing the rest from reference TRBV7-2 and TRBJ2-7, the complete variable domain is GAGVSQSPSNKVTEKGKDVELRCDPISGHTALYWYRQSLGQGLEFLIYFQGNSAPDKSGLPSDRFSAERTGGSVSTLTIQRTQQEDSAVYLCASRIWASGAYEQYFGPGTRLTVT.